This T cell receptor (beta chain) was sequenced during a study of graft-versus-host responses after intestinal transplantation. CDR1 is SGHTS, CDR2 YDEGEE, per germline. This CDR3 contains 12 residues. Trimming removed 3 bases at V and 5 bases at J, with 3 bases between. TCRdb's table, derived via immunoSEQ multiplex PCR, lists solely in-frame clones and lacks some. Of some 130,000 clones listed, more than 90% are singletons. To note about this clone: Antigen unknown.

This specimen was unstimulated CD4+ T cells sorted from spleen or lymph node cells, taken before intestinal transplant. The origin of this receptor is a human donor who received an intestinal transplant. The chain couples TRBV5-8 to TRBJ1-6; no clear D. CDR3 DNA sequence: TGTGCCAGCAGCTATGATAATTCACCCCTCCACTTT. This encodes CASSYDNSPLHF.